This T cell receptor beta chain is drawn from a study of blood T cell repertoires in COVID-19 (dated by TCRdb to 2019 to 2021). Background on the whole study: The collaborator samples originated in the United States, Italy and Spain and spanned the acute and convalescent phases of COVID-19. Deeply sampled blood TCRbeta repertoires from subjects exposed to, actively infected with, or recovered from COVID-19 were included in the dataset. The repertoires were made available in a free public database intended to serve as a resource for research on the immune response to SARS-CoV-2. HLA class I and class II types, where available, came from metadata supplied by the sample provider rather than from assay-based typing. The material from the prospective study consisted of cDNA or gDNA derived from T cells, B-cell-depleted T cells, or PBMCs. The sample metadata nearly always contained a de-identified subject ID, COVID-19 status, age in years and sex. The samples were drawn from two sources: the first 160 participants of the ongoing ImmuneRACE study, and 950 to 1,500 subjects contributed by 6 global collaborators. The paper's findings and limits, for the study overall: The amount of clinical and demographic metadata varied by source and participant and was provided uncurated.

One collaborating source in Seattle enrolled patients during active infection and followed them longitudinally through the course of disease. The collaborating institutions used their own protocols to collect whole blood in K2EDTA tubes. For TCRbeta analysis, collaborator samples were shipped as frozen whole blood, as isolated PBMCs, or as DNA extracted from either sample type. TCRbeta CDR3 regions were amplified from genomic DNA using the immunoSEQ Assay, a bias-controlled multiplex PCR. The original pipeline was this. The number of nucleated cells in each sample was estimated by amplification of reference gene primers within the assay. Sequence reads were collapsed and filtered to measure the absolute abundance of every unique TCRbeta CDR3 rearrangement. For each sample, productive Simpson clonality was calculated as the square root of Simpson's diversity index over productive rearrangements. The clones in this table, taken by TCRdb from immuneACCESS, are in-frame only. Not every clone is retained; where verified, under half of the shortfall comes from an unresolved V gene, and the cause of the rest is unknown. The DNA was the basis for D and trimming; V, J and clone size are from that table. Within this sample are approximately 120,000 clones, with around 81% of them counted one time only. The ten largest account for 17% of the sample.

As for this clone: Its antigen remains undetermined. The input lacks base qualities; no much larger clone sits a single base away.

This TCR derives from a man younger than 40 with COVID-19, enrolled during active disease. The sequenced sample was peripheral blood.

DNA sequence: TGTGCCTGGATCAAGCGGGGGTCCCAAGAGACCCAGTACTTC. Translated, it reads CAWIKRGSQETQYF. The chain links TRBV30 with TRBJ2-5; 8 bases in between match TRBD2. Looking up the germline V gene (reference sequence) yields CDR1 GTSNPN and CDR2 SVGIG. The CDR3 numbers 14 residues from cysteine through phenylalanine. Kept here is only the CDR3 DNA, which spans 42 bases and is read in frame from base 1. V is pruned by 4 bases and J by 1 base, leaving 5 bases of the junction without a gene match.